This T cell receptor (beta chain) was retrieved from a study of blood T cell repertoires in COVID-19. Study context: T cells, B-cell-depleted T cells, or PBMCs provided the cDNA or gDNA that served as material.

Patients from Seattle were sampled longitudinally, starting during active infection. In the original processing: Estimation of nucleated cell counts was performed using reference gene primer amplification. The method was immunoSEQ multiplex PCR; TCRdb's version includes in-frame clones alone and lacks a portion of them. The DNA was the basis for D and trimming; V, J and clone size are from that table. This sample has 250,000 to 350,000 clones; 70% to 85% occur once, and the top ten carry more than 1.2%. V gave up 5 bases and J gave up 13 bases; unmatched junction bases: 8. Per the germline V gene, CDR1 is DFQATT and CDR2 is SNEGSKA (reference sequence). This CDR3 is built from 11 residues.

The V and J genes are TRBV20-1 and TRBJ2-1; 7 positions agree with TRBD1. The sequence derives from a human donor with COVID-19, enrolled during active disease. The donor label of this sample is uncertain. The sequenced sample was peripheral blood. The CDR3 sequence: CSARDSLFQFF. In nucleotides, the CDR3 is TGCAGTGCTCGGGACAGCCTATTTCAGTTCTTC.